A selection of T cell receptor beta chains follows, all from one sample in a study of a mutant IDH1 vaccine in newly diagnosed glioma. Sequencing used immunoSEQ multiplex PCR; TCRdb keeps in-frame clones, though not all of them. Among some 30,000 clones listed, 60% to 80% were seen once. No antigen has been identified for these receptors. This specimen was PBMCs, taken from a glioma patient whose treatment included an IDH1 peptide vaccine. These receptors were taken from a woman in her twenties or thirties with glioma. Some clones in this sample may be carry-over from other donors' samples. The CDR3 runs from the conserved cysteine through the conserved F or W. A D gene is named only where the DNA matches it firmly. Part of the rows lack a size; the others show once, few, many or a class for expanded clones.

CASSLDRVNTEAFF TGTGCCAGCAGCTTGGACAGAGTGAACACTGAAGCTTTCTTT - TRBJ1-1 - TRBV5-8
CASTTRRGRDTEAFF TGTGCCAGCACCACCCGCCGGGGGAGGGACACTGAAGCTTTCTTT - TRBJ1-1 - TRBV7-8
CASSQHRGQHRFEKLFF TGTGCCAGCAGCCAACATAGGGGACAACACAGGTTTGAAAAACTGTTTTTT - TRBJ1-4 - TRBV14
CASSPWTGMNTEAFF TGTGCCAGCAGCCCTTGGACAGGGATGAACACTGAAGCTTTCTTT - TRBJ1-1 TRBD1 TRBV9
CASSTGTGSTDTQYF TGTGCCAGTAGCACCGGGACAGGGAGCACAGATACGCAGTATTTT - TRBJ2-3 TRBD1 TRBV19
CASSRTENSYNEQFF TGTGCCAGCAGCCGAACAGAGAACTCCTACAATGAGCAGTTCTTC - TRBJ2-1 - TRBV7-2
CASSFGREGNQPQHF TGTGCCAGCAGTTTCGGCAGGGAGGGCAATCAGCCCCAGCATTTT - TRBJ1-5 - TRBV6-6
CASSWGATNEKLFF TGTGCCAGCAGCTGGGGTGCAACTAATGAAAAACTGTTTTTT once TRBJ1-4 - TRBV7-9
CASSLADSGNTIYF TGTGCCAGCAGCTTGGCGGATTCTGGAAACACCATATATTTT - TRBJ1-3 - TRBV7-8
CASSQDLGRLAGVLGGSYNEQFF TGTGCCAGCAGCCAAGATCTGGGTAGACTAGCGGGAGTTTTAGGAGGCTCCTACAATGAGCAGTTCTTC - TRBJ2-1 TRBD2 TRBV14
CASSQTGRPNYGYTF TGTGCCAGCTCACAGACAGGGCGGCCTAACTATGGCTACACCTTC - TRBJ1-2 TRBD1 TRBV18
CALLKRTSDYNEQFF TGTGCCTTGCTGAAGAGGACTAGCGACTACAATGAGCAGTTCTTC - TRBJ2-1 TRBD2 TRBV30
CASSRRAGAADTQYF TGTGCCAGTAGTCGGAGGGCGGGAGCGGCAGATACGCAGTATTTT - TRBJ2-3 TRBD2 TRBV19
CASSYRREVYNEQFF TGTGCCAGCTCCTACAGGCGGGAGGTGTACAATGAGCAGTTCTTC - TRBJ2-1 TRBD2 TRBV28
CASSEAQQAYGYTF TGTGCCAGCAGTGAAGCGCAACAAGCATATGGCTACACCTTC - TRBJ1-2 - TRBV6-1
CASSQGAGDTGELFF TGTGCCAGTTCACAGGGAGCAGGAGACACCGGGGAGCTGTTTTTT - TRBJ2-2 - TRBV7-3
CASSVGSGEFETQYF TGTGCCAGTAGTGTGGGATCAGGGGAGTTTGAAACGCAGTATTTT once TRBJ2-3 - TRBV19
CASSFTPRNTEAFF TGCGCCAGCAGCTTTACCCCCCGGAACACTGAAGCTTTCTTT once TRBJ1-1 - TRBV5-1
CASSPTGTTNEKLFF TGTGCCAGCTCACCGACAGGGACAACTAATGAAAAACTGTTTTTT - TRBJ1-4 TRBD1 TRBV18
CASSVELSGELFF TGTGCCAGCAGCGTAGAGCTGTCCGGGGAGCTGTTTTTT few TRBJ2-2 - TRBV9
CASSVDGREKLFF TGTGCCAGCAGCGTAGATGGGCGGGAAAAACTGTTTTTT - TRBJ1-4 - TRBV9
CARSRTGQSGTEAFF TGTGCCAGATCCCGGACAGGGCAGTCCGGCACTGAAGCTTTCTTT - TRBJ1-1 TRBD1 TRBV2
CASGGYERGTEAFF TGTGCCAGCGGGGGATACGAACGGGGTACTGAAGCTTTCTTT - TRBJ1-1 - TRBV25-1
CASSTDTYEQYF TGTGCCAGCAGCACCGATACGTACGAGCAGTACTTC - TRBJ2-7 - TRBV21-1
CASSLDPGGGDTQYF TGCGCCAGCAGCTTGGACCCAGGGGGCGGCGATACGCAGTATTTT - TRBJ2-3 TRBD1 TRBV5-1
CAWSPPGLGGTGNTIYF TGTGCCTGGAGTCCCCCGGGACTGGGAGGAACTGGAAACACCATATATTTT - TRBJ1-3 - TRBV30
CAIKTDRDTEAFF TGTGCCATCAAGACCGACCGGGACACTGAAGCTTTCTTT - TRBJ1-1 - TRBV10-3
CASSPRTGLGSYEQYF TGTGCCAGCAGTCCGCGGACAGGGTTAGGTTCCTACGAGCAGTACTTC - TRBJ2-7 TRBD1 TRBV27
CASSPSSLTGELFF TGTGCCAGCTCACCAAGCTCCTTGACCGGGGAGCTGTTTTTT once TRBJ2-2 - TRBV18
CASSLPWDFTSGQETQYF TGTGCCAGCAGCTTACCATGGGACTTCACTTCAGGGCAAGAGACCCAGTACTTC - TRBJ2-5 - TRBV11-3
CASSLELAGGYQETQYF TGTGCCAGCAGCTTAGAACTAGCGGGAGGGTACCAAGAGACCCAGTACTTC - TRBJ2-5 TRBD2 TRBV7-8
CASSQWGFTETQYF TGCGCCAGCAGCCAATGGGGATTCACGGAGACCCAGTACTTC - TRBJ2-5 - TRBV4-1
CASSRGLSSYNEQFF TGTGCCAGCAGCCGCGGACTTAGCTCCTACAATGAGCAGTTCTTC - TRBJ2-1 - TRBV7-9
CASSFTQTGEFETF TGTGCCAGCAGCTTCACTCAGACAGGGGAATTCGAGACCTTC - TRBJ1-2 TRBD1 TRBV5-6
CASSEFWQATYEQYF TGTGCCAGCAGTGAATTTTGGCAGGCAACCTACGAGCAGTACTTC few TRBJ2-7 - TRBV2
CASSVPRRGANTGELFF TGTGCCAGCAGCGTCCCTAGACGGGGGGCCAACACCGGGGAGCTGTTTTTT - TRBJ2-2 - TRBV9
CASSQELGSGTEAFF TGTGCCAGCAGCCAAGAGCTGGGTAGTGGGACTGAAGCTTTCTTT - TRBJ1-1 - TRBV4-2
CASSPALRGEQYF TGTGCCAGCAGCCCGGCCTTACGTGGCGAGCAGTACTTC once TRBJ2-7 - TRBV11-2
CASSEGRGVSPLHF TGTGCCAGCAGTGAGGGCAGGGGGGTTTCACCCCTCCACTTT - TRBJ1-6 TRBD1 TRBV25-1
CASSGVAGGPGEQYF TGCGCCAGCAGTGGGGTAGCGGGAGGGCCGGGAGAGCAGTACTTC - TRBJ2-7 TRBD2 TRBV10-2
CASSFPGGFTPEAFF TGTGCCAGCAGCTTTCCAGGGGGCTTTACCCCTGAAGCTTTCTTT - TRBJ1-1 TRBD1 TRBV5-8
CASSRIDSTGGSHTEAFF TGCGCCAGCAGTCGTATTGACTCGACAGGGGGCTCCCACACTGAAGCTTTCTTT - TRBJ1-1 TRBD1 TRBV4-1